Listed below are T cell receptor beta chains from one sample, sequenced in a study of beta chain features in type 1 diabetes. TCRdb's copy holds only in-frame clones and misses some; the assay was immunoSEQ multiplex PCR. The sample lists 970,000 or so clones, about 17% seen once, with 0.023% in the top ten. Sequenced: naive CD4+ T cells from blood. These receptors came from a woman aged 18-29 years in good health. The CDR3 runs from the conserved cysteine through the conserved F or W. D genes are given only for firm matches. Not all rows give a size; the values are once, few, many and, for expanded clones, a class.

v_call	clone_size	d_call	j_call	cdr3_aa	cdr3_nt
TRBV27	NA	TRBD2	TRBJ2-7	CASRDSGSHYEQYF	TGTGCCAGCAGAGATAGCGGGAGCCACTACGAGCAGTACTTC
TRBV7-9	NA	NA	TRBJ2-3	CASSLLRPPRSWDTQYF	TGTGCCAGCAGCTTATTACGACCACCCCGGTCGTGGGATACGCAGTATTTT
TRBV7-3	few	TRBD2	TRBJ2-2	CASSSTGTSGENTGELFF	TGTGCCAGCAGCTCGACCGGGACTAGCGGGGAGAACACCGGGGAGCTGTTTTTT
TRBV7-2	NA	TRBD2	TRBJ2-7	CASSLLSFSAGGYDEQYF	TGTGCCAGCAGCTTATTGTCTTTCTCGGCGGGAGGGTATGACGAGCAGTACTTC
TRBV7-9	NA	NA	TRBJ2-1	CASSPRDTYNEQFF	TGTGCCAGCAGCCCCAGGGACACCTACAATGAGCAGTTCTTC
TRBV29-1	few	TRBD2	TRBJ2-3	CSVPAVLAGTTDTQYF	TGCAGCGTTCCCGCCGTACTAGCGGGAACTACAGATACGCAGTATTTT
TRBV7-2	NA	NA	TRBJ2-1	CASSLASGPPDEQFF	TGTGCCAGCAGCTTAGCCTCAGGACCCCCCGATGAGCAGTTCTTC
TRBV28	NA	NA	TRBJ1-5	CASSTRQGPGQPQHF	TGTGCCAGCAGCACTAGGCAGGGGCCCGGTCAGCCCCAGCATTTT
TRBV6-5	NA	TRBD2	TRBJ2-3	CASGREGTDTQYF	TGTGCCAGCGGTCGGGAGGGAACAGATACGCAGTATTTT
TRBV5-4	few	TRBD2	TRBJ2-7	CASKDGTSYEQYF	TGTGCCAGCAAAGACGGGACTAGCTACGAGCAGTACTTC